The 17 T cell receptor beta chains listed next were all sequenced from one sample in a study of graft-versus-host responses after intestinal transplantation. Profiled with immunoSEQ multiplex PCR; TCRdb holds only in-frame clones, not every one. The sample carries approximately 9,700 clones, over 90% recorded once. This material consisted of PBMCs, taken about 45 days after intestinal transplantation. All receptors come from a human patient who received an intestinal transplant, so some T cells may come from the graft donor.

The V call is TRBV25-1, the J call TRBJ1-6; unclear D gene. The CDR3 is 12 residues long. The germline CDR1 and CDR2 sequences are MGHDK and SYGVNS. Trimming took off 6 bases at V and 8 bases at J, with 8 bases between the two ends. The CDR3 loop reads CASSTMDSPLHF. The CDR3 DNA reads TGTGCCAGCAGCACCATGGATTCACCCCTCCACTTT.

The rearrangement uses TRBV19 and TRBJ2-1; D may be TRBD2 (7 bases). The CDR3 loop spans 13 amino acids. The ends were cut back, 6 bases at V and 6 bases at J, with 12 bases in the middle. Per germline, CDR1 LNHDA and CDR2 SQIVND (reference sequence). Written as DNA, the CDR3 is TGTGCCAGTAGGGAGGGGGGGCGCAATGAGCAGTTCTTC. Amino acid sequence: CASREGGRNEQFF. The full variable domain, in which reference TRBV19 and TRBJ2-1 provide the parts outside the CDR3, is DGGITQSPKYLFRKEGQNVTLSCEQNLNHDAMYWYRQDPGQGLRLIYYSQIVNDFQKGDIAEGYSVSREKKESFPLTVTSAQKNPTAFYLCASREGGRNEQFFGPGTRLTVL.

Turning to this clone: The germline gene is not matched at one end of the junction; a read error may be the cause. The sample has other DNA sequences that encode this CDR3 too. The rearrangement uses TRBV9 and TRBJ2-1; D not resolved. CDR3 length equals 15 residues. Germline V gene lookup returns CDR1 SGDLS and CDR2 YYNGEE. CDR3: CASSVGRLSYNEQFF. CDR3 nucleotides: TGTGCCAGCAGTGTAGGGCGACTCTCCTACAATGAGCAGTTCTTC. Drawing the rest from reference TRBV9 and TRBJ2-1, the complete variable domain is DSGVTQTPKHLITATGQRVTLRCSPRSGDLSVYWYQQSLDQGLQFLIQYYNGEERAKGNILERFSAQQFPDLHSELNLSSLELGDSALYFCASSVGRLSYNEQFFGPGTRLTVL.

The V and J genes are TRBV29-1 and TRBJ2-3; weak D call: TRBD2 (6 bases). Germline V gives CDR1 SQVTM, CDR2 ANQGSEA. The CDR3 extends over 13 amino acids. V lost 5 bases and J lost 3, with 12 bases in between. The CDR3 DNA follows: TGCAGCGTTCTCTCGGGGGTTACAGATACGCAGTATTTT. Amino acids: CSVLSGVTDTQYF.

V gene TRBV5-1 combines with J gene TRBJ1-1, with D perhaps matching TRBD1 (5 bases). V lost 1 base and J 0 bases, leaving 7 bases between the germline ends. The CDR3 has 14 amino acids. The V gene's germline CDR1 is SGHRS and CDR2 YFSETQ. The CDR3 bases are TGCGCCAGCAGCTTGCGGGGCTTGAACACTGAAGCTTTCTTT. Protein product: CASSLRGLNTEAFF.

This chain links TRBV2 with TRBJ2-1; TRBD2 agrees at 11 bases. With V trimmed by 1 base and J by 7 bases, 6 bases remained unmatched. Germline CDR1 is SNHLY and CDR2 is FYNNEI. This CDR3 is 16 amino acids long. The CDR3 loop is CASSEEGLAGGNEQFF. CDR3 coding DNA: TGTGCCAGCAGTGAAGAAGGGCTAGCGGGGGGAAATGAGCAGTTCTTC.

The CDR3 nucleotides read TGCGCCAGCAGTCAACCGGGACGGACCCAAGAGACCCAGTACTTC. Residues: CASSQPGRTQETQYF. This chain connects TRBV23-1 to TRBJ2-5; tentatively, D is TRBD1 or TRBD2 (5 bases each). TRBV23-1 is flagged as an ORF with uncertain function. V dropped 2 bases and J dropped 1 base, with 11 bases sitting between them. The CDR3 totals 15 residues.

CDR3 coding DNA: TGTGCCAGCAGCTCACACACGAATCAGCCCCAGCATTTT. Translation: CASSSHTNQPQHF. The V call is TRBV7-2, the J call TRBJ1-5; no firm D call. Looked up from germline, CDR1 is SGHTA and CDR2 is FQGNSA. The V gene lost 4 bases and the J gene lost 4 bases, with 8 bases spanning the gap. CDR3 length: 13 residues.

For this clone: This sample also contains other DNA sequences that code for the same CDR3. The chain carries TRBV7-9 and TRBJ1-5, with a possible D match to TRBD1 (5 bases). CDR3 length: 17 residues. V lost 1 base and J 1 base, leaving 14 bases between the germline ends. The germline gives CDR1 SEHNR, CDR2 FQNEAQ (reference sequence). The CDR3 sequence: CASSLGAGGVSNQPQHF. In DNA form, the CDR3 reads TGTGCCAGCAGCTTAGGGGCGGGGGGGGTGAGCAATCAGCCCCAGCATTTT.

The chain combines TRBV6-1 with TRBJ1-5; a possible D gene is TRBD1 (5 bases). Germline CDR1 reads MNHNS; CDR2 reads SASEGT. The CDR3 sequence is 14 residues long. Trimming pared 7 bases from V and 1 base from J, leaving 11 bases between. The DNA of the CDR3 is TGTGCCAGCACCCAGGGTGGCAGCAATCAGCCCCAGCATTTT. Translating gives CASTQGGSNQPQHF.

The rearrangement uses TRBV10-2 and TRBJ2-1, with TRBD2 matching over 9 bases. This CDR3 has 14 residues. V shed 6 bases, J shed 4 bases, and the junction held 4 bases outside the gene matches. Germline loops: CDR1 WSHSY, CDR2 SAAADI. This CDR3 reads CASRLAGEYNEQFF. Written as DNA, the CDR3 is TGCGCCAGCAGGTTAGCGGGGGAGTACAATGAGCAGTTCTTC.

This sequence joins TRBV7-4 and TRBJ1-2, with D perhaps matching TRBD1 (6 bases). Germline V gives CDR1 SGHVT, CDR2 SQSDAQ. Trimming stripped 2 bases from V and 3 bases from J, with 10 bases between. The CDR3 has 14 residues. The CDR3 loop reads CASSLRNRDYGYTF. CDR3 in DNA: TGTGCCAGCAGCTTAAGGAACAGGGACTATGGCTACACCTTC.

This clone came up once. The chain combines TRBV6-6 with TRBJ2-3; D remains unclear. V lost 2 bases and J 4 bases, leaving 4 bases between the germline ends. CDR1 is MNHNY and CDR2 is SVGAGI in the germline V gene (reference sequence). The CDR3 runs to 12 residues. CDR3 region: CASSYRPDTQYF. The CDR3 bases are TGTGCCAGCAGTTACAGGCCAGATACGCAGTATTTT.

The V call is TRBV6-5, the J call TRBJ2-1, with TRBD1 matching over 8 bases. Germline loops: CDR1 MNHEY, CDR2 SVGAGI. V lost 7 bases to trimming and J lost 10 bases; unmatched junction nucleotides: 12. This CDR3 region has 14 residues. The CDR3 here is CASTEAGTGKEQFF. CDR3 nucleotides: TGTGCCAGCACCGAGGCCGGGACAGGTAAAGAGCAGTTCTTC.

The chain is built from TRBV20-1 and TRBJ2-1, with unresolved D. CDR1 and CDR2 (germline): DFQATT, SNEGSKA (reference sequence). The V end lost 6 bases, the J end lost 7 bases, and 7 bases lay between the germline ends. The CDR3 contains 10 residues. CDR3 bases: TGCAGTGCGGAAAGAAATGAGCAGTTCTTC. This gives the protein CSAERNEQFF.

CDR3 in amino acids: CASARVPGTNPNSPLHF. CDR3 in DNA: TGTGCCAGCGCCCGGGTCCCAGGGACGAACCCGAATTCACCCCTCCACTTT. The chain couples TRBV25-1 to TRBJ1-6, with D possibly TRBD1 on 5 matching bases. In germline, CDR1 is MGHDK, CDR2 SYGVNS. The CDR3 loop spans 17 amino acids. V shed 8 bases and J shed 7 bases, with 24 bases lying between them.

J is TRBJ1-1 and V is TRBV6-5, with D unclear. The CDR3 contains 11 residues. The germline gives CDR1 MNHEY, CDR2 SVGAGI. V lost 7 bases and J 7 bases, leaving 10 bases between the germline ends. The CDR3 region is CASKTGHEAFF. CDR3 nucleotide sequence: TGTGCCAGCAAGACGGGCCATGAAGCTTTCTTT.